Listed here are 12 T cell receptor beta chains from one sample, sequenced in a study of beta chain features in type 1 diabetes. The study reverse transcribed the entire isolated RNA, so it sequenced expressed TCRB transcripts. The protocol was immunoSEQ multiplex PCR, while the TCRdb copy is restricted to in-frame clones and leaves out a portion. The sample yields roughly 500,000 clones, approximately 10% seen once. Specimen: naive CD4+ T cells from blood. The source is a woman under 30 in good health.

This clone appeared a few times. The chain carries TRBV9 and TRBJ2-5; D is undetermined. V gave up 6 bases and J gave up 4 bases, with 13 bases separating them. There are 13 residues in the CDR3. Germline CDR1 SGDLS, CDR2 YYNGEE. CDR3 protein: CASNLLESETQYF. The CDR3 DNA reads TGTGCCAGCAACCTCCTAGAGTCAGAGACCCAGTACTTC. The whole variable domain, filled in from reference TRBV9 and TRBJ2-5, reads DSGVTQTPKHLITATGQRVTLRCSPRSGDLSVYWYQQSLDQGLQFLIQYYNGEERAKGNILERFSAQQFPDLHSELNLSSLELGDSALYFCASNLLESETQYFGPGTRLLVL.

The genes are TRBV10-3 and TRBJ1-6; D is ambiguous. V lost 8 bases, J lost 1 base, and 12 bases lay in between. Germline lookup yields CDR1 ENHRY and CDR2 SYGVKD. The CDR3 consists of 15 residues. The CDR3 coding sequence is TGTGCCATCTCGAACAGCGGTTCCTATAATTCACCCCTCCACTTT. Amino acid sequence: CAISNSGSYNSPLHF.

This clone was counted only a few times. The CDR3 reads CASIGQGALAKNIQYF. CDR3 nucleotide sequence: TGTGCCAGCATCGGACAGGGGGCCCTAGCCAAAAACATTCAGTACTTC. The V call is TRBV7-2, the J call TRBJ2-4; 11 bases fit TRBD1. Germline CDR1 is SGHTA and CDR2 is FQGNSA. This CDR3 contains 16 residues. With 7 bases clipped from V and 0 bases from J, the junction kept 5 bases outside the gene matches.

This clone turned up a few times. The V and J genes are TRBV6-6 and TRBJ2-1; weak D call: TRBD2 (5 bases). The CDR3 covers 16 residues. The germline V and J ends were trimmed by 4 bases and 9 bases, with 22 bases remaining between them. CDR1 MNHNY and CDR2 SVGAGI come from the germline V gene (reference sequence). CDR3 in amino acids: CASSSLGERLSGEQFF. CDR3 DNA sequence: TGTGCCAGCAGTTCCCTCGGAGAAAGACTATCGGGTGAGCAGTTCTTC.

The DNA for the CDR3 is TGCACCAGCAGCCAAAGGGGCGACAGGGGAAATTCACCCCTCCACTTT. It translates to CTSSQRGDRGNSPLHF. The chain uses TRBV1 and TRBJ1-6; no check of the table's D call, TRBD1, against the DNA was made. TRBV1 is a recognized pseudogene. The CDR3 is 16 amino acids.

This clone was seen a handful of times. The rearrangement uses TRBV7-9 and TRBJ1-6; D might be TRBD1 (6 bases). The CDR3 is 14 residues long. V shed 5 bases and J shed 6 bases, with 11 bases lying between them. Looked up from germline, CDR1 is SEHNR and CDR2 is FQNEAQ (reference sequence). The DNA of the CDR3 is TGTGCCAGCAGCCATGGACAGTCTAATTCACCCCTCCACTTT. Translated: CASSHGQSNSPLHF.

This clone was counted at least ten times. This rearrangement joins TRBV13 to TRBJ2-3, with D perhaps matching TRBD2 (5 bases). CDR3 length: 12 residues. The V gene lost 2 bases and the J gene lost 8 bases, with 8 bases spanning the gap. CDR1 and CDR2 (germline): PRHDT, FYEKMQ (reference sequence). The CDR3 loop reads CASSLSEGTQYF. In nucleotides, the CDR3 is TGTGCCAGCAGCTTAAGTGAGGGTACGCAGTATTTT.

The gene calls are TRBV6-6 and TRBJ2-1, with D possibly being TRBD1 or TRBD2 (5 bases each). The CDR3 extends over 15 amino acids. In germline, CDR1 is MNHNY, CDR2 SVGAGI (reference sequence). Deletions cut 6 bases from V and 0 bases from J, with 12 bases between. CDR3 residues: CASSLGRSSYNEQFF. CDR3 nucleotides: TGTGCCAGCAGCCTGGGACGAAGCTCCTACAATGAGCAGTTCTTC.

In DNA, the CDR3 is TGTGCCAGCAGCCTCCAGACAGATACGCAGTATTTT. Translating it yields CASSLQTDTQYF. This rearrangement joins TRBV14 to TRBJ2-3, with D uncertain. V lost 4 bases and J 3 bases, leaving 5 bases between the germline ends. The CDR3 has 12 amino acids. The germline V gene encodes CDR1 SGHDN and CDR2 FVKESK.

This clone has only a few counts. This chain links TRBV5-1 with TRBJ2-2; possibly TRBD1 or TRBD2 for D (5 bases each). The germline gives CDR1 SGHRS, CDR2 YFSETQ. The V end lost 0 bases, the J end lost 3 bases, and 9 bases lay between the germline ends. The CDR3 spans 15 residues. CDR3 sequence: CASSLATGHTGELFF. In DNA, the CDR3 is TGCGCCAGCAGCTTGGCGACGGGACACACCGGGGAGCTGTTTTTT.

This clone turned up a few times. The chain recombines TRBV30 with TRBJ1-2; D may be TRBD1 (6 bases). The CDR3 totals 12 residues. Germline V gene sequence: CDR1 GTSNPN, CDR2 SVGIG (reference sequence). The V end lost 3 bases, the J end lost 5 bases, and 10 bases lay between the germline ends. CDR3 nucleotides: TGTGCCTGGAGCGATCAGGGGTATGGCTACACCTTC. Translation: CAWSDQGYGYTF.

This clone was observed a handful of times. The chain carries TRBV1 and TRBJ2-7. TRBV1 represents a pseudogene. This CDR3 spans 18 amino acids. CDR3 bases: TGCACCAGCAGCCAAGGAAAGAAAAGACGGACCGTTTCCTACGAGCAGTACGTC. Amino acids: CTSSQGKKRRTVSYEQYV.